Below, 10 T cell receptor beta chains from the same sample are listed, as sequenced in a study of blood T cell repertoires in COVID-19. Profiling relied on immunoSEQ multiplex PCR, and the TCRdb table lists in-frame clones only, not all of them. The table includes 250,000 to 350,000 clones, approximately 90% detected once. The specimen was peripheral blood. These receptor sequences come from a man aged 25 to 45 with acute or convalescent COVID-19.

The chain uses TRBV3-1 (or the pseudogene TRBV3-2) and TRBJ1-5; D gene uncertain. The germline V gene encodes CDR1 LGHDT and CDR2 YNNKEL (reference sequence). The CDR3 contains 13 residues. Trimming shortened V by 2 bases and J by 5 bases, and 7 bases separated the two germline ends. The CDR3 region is CASSQMRDQPQHF. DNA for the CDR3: TGTGCCAGCAGCCAAATGAGGGATCAGCCCCAGCATTTT.

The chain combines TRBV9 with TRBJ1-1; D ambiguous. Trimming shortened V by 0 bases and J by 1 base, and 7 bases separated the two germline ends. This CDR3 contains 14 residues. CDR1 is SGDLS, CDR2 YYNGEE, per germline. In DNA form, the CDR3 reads TGTGCCAGCAGCGTAGTGGTCGGGAACACTGAAGCTTTCTTT. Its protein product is CASSVVVGNTEAFF.

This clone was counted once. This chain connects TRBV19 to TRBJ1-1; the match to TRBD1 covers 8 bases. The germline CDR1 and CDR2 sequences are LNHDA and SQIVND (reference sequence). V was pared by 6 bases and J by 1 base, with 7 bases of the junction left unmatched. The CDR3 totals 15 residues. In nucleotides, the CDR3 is TGTGCCAGTAGATCCCCGGGACAGGCGAACACTGAAGCTTTCTTT. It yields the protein CASRSPGQANTEAFF.

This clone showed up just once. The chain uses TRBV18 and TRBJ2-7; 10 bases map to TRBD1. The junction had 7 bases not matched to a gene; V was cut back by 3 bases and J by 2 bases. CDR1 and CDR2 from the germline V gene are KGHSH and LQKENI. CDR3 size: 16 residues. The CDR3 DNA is TGTGCCAGCTCACCCCGACAGGGGGCAGGCACCTACGAGCAGTACTTC. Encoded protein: CASSPRQGAGTYEQYF.

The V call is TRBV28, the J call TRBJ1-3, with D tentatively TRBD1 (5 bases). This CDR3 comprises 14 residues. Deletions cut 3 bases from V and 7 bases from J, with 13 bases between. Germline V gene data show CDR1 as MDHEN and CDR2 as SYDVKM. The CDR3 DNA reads TGTGCCAGCAGTTTGAAACAGGTGGTTAACACCATATATTTT. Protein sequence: CASSLKQVVNTIYF.

CDR3 residues: CASSTRVRGEQYF. CDR3 nucleotides: TGTGCCAGCAGTACGCGGGTGCGGGGCGAGCAGTACTTC. This chain joins TRBV28 and TRBJ2-7; D may be TRBD2 (6 bases). The CDR3 has 13 amino acids. V lost 5 bases and J 6 bases, leaving 14 bases between the germline ends. The V gene's germline CDR1 is MDHEN and CDR2 SYDVKM. Full variable domain (rest looked up from reference TRBV28 and TRBJ2-7): DVKVTQSSRYLVKRTGEKVFLECVQDMDHENMFWYRQDPGLGLRLIYFSYDVKMKEKGDIPEGYSVSREKKERFSLILESASTNQTSMYLCASSTRVRGEQYFGPGTRLTVT.

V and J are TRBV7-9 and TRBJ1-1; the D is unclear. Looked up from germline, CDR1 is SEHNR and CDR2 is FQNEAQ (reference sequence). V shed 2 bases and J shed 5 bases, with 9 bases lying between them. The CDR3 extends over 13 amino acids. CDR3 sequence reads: CASSLNSGTEAFF. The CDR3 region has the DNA TGTGCCAGCAGCTTAAACAGCGGTACTGAAGCTTTCTTT.

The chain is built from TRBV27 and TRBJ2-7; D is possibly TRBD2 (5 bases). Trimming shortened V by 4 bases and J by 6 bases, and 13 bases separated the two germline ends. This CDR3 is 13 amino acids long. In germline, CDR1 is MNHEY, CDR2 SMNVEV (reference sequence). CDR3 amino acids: CASSSLKTSEQYF. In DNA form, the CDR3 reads TGTGCCAGCAGTTCCCTCAAAACTAGCGAGCAGTACTTC.

As DNA, the CDR3 is TGTGCCAGCAGCCGTGACAGGGTCCAAGCTTTCTTT. This translates into CASSRDRVQAFF. The chain uses TRBV7-9 and TRBJ1-1, with 7 bases fitting TRBD1. The J segment lost 9 bases and the V segment lost 5 bases, leaving 6 bases of the junction unmatched. CDR1 is SEHNR, CDR2 FQNEAQ, per germline (reference sequence). The CDR3 runs 12 residues.

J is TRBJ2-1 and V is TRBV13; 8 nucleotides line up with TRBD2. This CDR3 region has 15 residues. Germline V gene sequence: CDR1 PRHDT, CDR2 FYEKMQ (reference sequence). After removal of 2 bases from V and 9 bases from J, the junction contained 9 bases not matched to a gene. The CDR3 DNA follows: TGTGCCAGCAGCTTATCCCCGTCGGGGGGGGCTGAGCAGTTCTTC. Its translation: CASSLSPSGGAEQFF.